This T cell receptor beta chain emerged from a study of T cells after yellow fever vaccination. Study-level results: It was a small share of clonotypes that appeared in both CD4 and CD8 compartments. The study re-detected most primary-vaccination clones after the booster (about 96% CD4, around 90% CD8).

The J segment lost 4 bases and the V segment lost 0 bases, leaving 14 bases of the junction unmatched. This CDR3 spans 18 amino acids. Germline CDR1 LGHNA, CDR2 YSLEER. On this clonotype: The antigen is undetermined.

The authors made TCR cDNA by 5'RACE template switching, adding a universal primer site and UMIs. TCRdb independently ran MiXCR on the 5' RACE reads; one entry per CDR3 protein. The data hold a few hundred thousand distinct CDR3 sequences, with approximately 8% observed a single time. The chain links TRBV4-3 to TRBJ1-1; 7 bases match TRBD1. The sample here was PBMCs, taken roughly seven weeks after the first yellow fever vaccination. The source is a man aged 18 to 30 who received the YFV17D yellow fever vaccine. The CDR3 sequence is CASSQDGTAYRWGTEAFF. As DNA, the CDR3 is TGCGCCAGCAGCCAAGATGGGACAGCCTATCGATGGGGCACTGAAGCTTTCTTT.